The rows below give T cell receptor beta chains drawn from one sample of a study of cytomegalovirus exposure and HLA in healthy donors. The table came from immunoSEQ multiplex PCR; TCRdb's copy has only in-frame clones and leaves some out. The data contain about 200,000 clones, around 83% of them singletons. Sequenced: PBMCs. The receptors shown here come from a woman in her 30s in good health and CMV-seropositive. The CDR3 runs from the conserved cysteine through the conserved F or W. Some rows have no size entry. The others give once, few or many, or a class for an expanded clone.

size,V,CDR3
.,TRBV28,CASSLFSYGYTF
.,TRBV29-1,CSGGTGDDGYGYTF
.,TRBV5-4,CASSPATSGRASGELFF
.,TRBV27,CASSPRTATEAFF
few,TRBV7-3,CASSLGLGGQFF
.,TRBV6-5,CASSRGEGNQPQHF
.,TRBV30,CAWSLSYNEQFF
.,TRBV7-9,CASSLSHRRGNQPQHF
.,TRBV25-1,CASSEFFFDSGNEEQFF
.,TRBV30,CAWSGGFAEAFF
.,TRBV18,CASSPTTDNYGYTF
.,TRBV29-1,CSVEEWEQGASEQYF
.,TRBV5-1,CASSLERGTGTLEQYF
.,TRBV29-1,CSVAGATPAYEQYF
.,TRBV10-3,CAIRRLAGETQYF
.,TRBV7-6,CASQEGSNTEAFF
few,TRBV2,CASTLGQGAGYEQYF
many,TRBV18,CASSPLEKNTEAFF
.,TRBV6-5,CASRGQGANEKLFF
.,TRBV28,CASSLQGIGNQPQHF
.,TRBV11-3,CASSPDTTGYNEQFF
few,TRBV30,CAWQRDSNQPQHF
.,TRBV5-6,CASSLRGEQGGTDTQYF
.,TRBV2,CATRQGSAGNTIYF
.,TRBV6-6,CASSPAGLGNEQFF